The 16 T cell receptor beta chains given below trace back to one sample, sequenced in a study of blood T cell repertoires in COVID-19. Measured with immunoSEQ multiplex PCR; TCRdb has only the in-frame clones, and not every one. The data hold 25,000 to 35,000 clones, with about 84% observed a single time. The sequencing input was peripheral blood. The origin of the receptors is an elderly woman with acute or convalescent COVID-19.

The chain employs TRBV12-2 and TRBJ1-5; TRBD1 was called by the table and not checked on the DNA. TRBV12-2 is a recognized pseudogene. The CDR3 sequence is 18 residues long. The CDR3: CASRLAYDSLLLNQPQHF. In DNA, the CDR3 is TGTGCAAGTCGCTTAGCCTATGACAGCTTACTGCTTAATCAGCCCCAGCATTTT.

The J gene is TRBJ2-3, the V gene TRBV7-2; D not certain. The V end was cut by 1 base, the J end by 0 bases, with 8 bases between. CDR1 SGHTA and CDR2 FQGNSA come from the germline V gene. This CDR3 is 15 amino acids long. CDR3 region: CASSLDVQSTDTQYF. DNA for the CDR3: TGTGCCAGCAGCTTAGATGTACAGAGCACAGATACGCAGTATTTT.

This chain uses TRBV30 with TRBJ1-4; TRBD1 is a possible D gene (6 bases). The CDR3 runs to 15 residues. Per the germline V gene, CDR1 is GTSNPN and CDR2 is SVGIG (reference sequence). The V end was cut by 1 base, the J end by 8 bases, with 17 bases between. Written as DNA, the CDR3 is TGTGCCTGGAGTGCGGGAGGAGGGGGTAAGGAAAAACTGTTTTTT. Protein: CAWSAGGGGKEKLFF.

This chain joins TRBV28 and TRBJ2-4; 7 nucleotides line up with TRBD1. The CDR3 consists of 15 residues. Germline lookup yields CDR1 MDHEN and CDR2 SYDVKM. J gave up 4 bases and V 4 bases, and 7 bases lay outside the gene matches. CDR3 bases: TGTGCCAGCAGTTCACAGGGGAATGGGAAAAACATTCAGTACTTC. Translation gives CASSSQGNGKNIQYF.

The chain uses TRBV2 and TRBJ2-3; 8 nucleotides agree with TRBD1. This CDR3 spans 14 amino acids. Germline V gene sequence: CDR1 SNHLY, CDR2 FYNNEI. With V trimmed by 3 bases and J by 2 bases, 1 base remained unmatched. As DNA, the CDR3 is TGTGCCAGCAGTGACCAGGGGGCCACAGATACGCAGTATTTT. It translates to CASSDQGATDTQYF.

The sample holds one count of this clone. The chain carries TRBV5-1 and TRBJ1-6; 7 positions agree with TRBD1. The CDR3 has 14 amino acids. Germline V gene sequence: CDR1 SGHRS, CDR2 YFSETQ. After removal of 4 bases from V and 6 bases from J, the junction contained 4 bases not matched to a gene. The DNA of the CDR3 is TGCGCCAGCAGCCGGGACAGTGTTAATTCACCCCTCCACTTT. Its protein product is CASSRDSVNSPLHF. The variable domain in full, completed from reference TRBV5-1 and TRBJ1-6, reads KAGVTQTPRYLIKTRGQQVTLSCSPISGHRSVSWYQQTPGQGLQFLFEYFSETQRNKGNFPGRFSGRQFSNSRSEMNVSTLELGDSALYLCASSRDSVNSPLHFGNGTRLTVT.

The J gene is TRBJ1-1, the V gene TRBV28; D ambiguous. The CDR3 runs to 15 residues. V lost 6 bases to trimming and J lost 0 bases, with 14 bases between them. Germline V gene lookup returns CDR1 MDHEN and CDR2 SYDVKM. This CDR3 reads CASRSGGMLNTEAFF. The CDR3 DNA follows: TGTGCCAGCAGGTCCGGCGGAATGCTGAACACTGAAGCTTTCTTT.

This clone turned up a few times. The chain employs TRBV5-1 and TRBJ1-3; D gene unclear. The CDR3 has 15 residues. V gave up 2 bases and J gave up 1 base, with 10 bases separating them. Germline assignment: CDR1 SGHRS and CDR2 YFSETQ. The CDR3 is CASSLGTGSGNTIYF. CDR3 in DNA: TGCGCCAGCAGCTTAGGTACGGGATCTGGAAACACCATATATTTT.

V and J are TRBV5-1 and TRBJ1-1; D unresolved. The CDR3 contains 15 residues. Trimming removed 0 bases at V and 0 bases at J, with 9 bases between. Germline lookup yields CDR1 SGHRS and CDR2 YFSETQ. CDR3 sequence: CASSLVPGMNTEAFF. The DNA for the CDR3 is TGCGCCAGCAGCTTGGTACCGGGTATGAACACTGAAGCTTTCTTT.

The chain recombines TRBV4-1 with TRBJ2-7; TRBD2 matches 7 bases. Germline V CDR1 and CDR2: MGHRA, YSYEKL. The CDR3 sequence is 15 residues long. The junction had 10 bases not matched to a gene; V was cut back by 5 bases and J by 3 bases. CDR3 DNA: TGCGCCAGCAGCGGACCCGAGCGGGGACGCTACGAGCAGTACTTC. It yields the protein CASSGPERGRYEQYF.

The CDR3 region is CASRVDRDSSYSYEQYF. The CDR3 DNA reads TGTGCCAGCCGGGTGGACCGGGACAGCAGTTACTCCTACGAGCAGTACTTC. The chain has TRBV7-9 and TRBJ2-7, with 7 positions matching TRBD1. Germline V gene data show CDR1 as SEHNR and CDR2 as FQNEAQ (reference sequence). CDR3 length equals 17 residues. With V trimmed by 8 bases and J by 0 bases, 16 bases remained unmatched.

The genes are TRBV30 and TRBJ2-2, with 10 bases fitting TRBD2. Germline CDR1 and CDR2: GTSNPN and SVGIG (reference sequence). There are 13 residues in the CDR3. With 3 bases clipped from V and 6 bases from J, the junction kept 1 base outside the gene matches. CDR3 in amino acids: CAWRLAGAGELFF. The CDR3 nucleotides are TGTGCCTGGAGGCTAGCGGGAGCCGGGGAGCTGTTTTTT.

This clone was detected only once. The chain is built from TRBV2 and TRBJ2-1, with 11 bases lining up with TRBD1. CDR1 is SNHLY, CDR2 FYNNEI, per germline. V trimming: 6 bases; J trimming: 7 bases; junction bases outside the gene matches: 5. CDR3 length: 14 amino acids. The CDR3 here is CASSRDRGINEQFF. The CDR3 bases are TGTGCCAGCAGCCGGGACAGGGGGATAAATGAGCAGTTCTTC.

The V gene is TRBV27, the J gene TRBJ2-3; 8 nucleotides align to TRBD1. CDR3 length: 15 amino acids. Germline CDR1 reads MNHEY; CDR2 reads SMNVEV (reference sequence). J was trimmed by 3 bases and V by 2 bases; bases with no gene match: 4. The CDR3 loop reads CASSLQGQETDTQYF. The CDR3 region has the DNA TGTGCCAGCAGTTTACAGGGACAGGAGACAGATACGCAGTATTTT.

The chain recombines TRBV10-3 with TRBJ1-1; 7 bases are shared with TRBD1. V gave up 5 bases and J gave up 2 bases; unmatched junction bases: 5. Germline CDR1 ENHRY, CDR2 SYGVKD. This CDR3 spans 14 amino acids. Written as DNA, the CDR3 is TGTGCCATCAGTAGGGGGACAGCAAACACTGAAGCTTTCTTT. Translated, it gives CAISRGTANTEAFF.

CDR3 sequence (DNA): TGTGCCAGCAGCTTGGACAGCCTGCCCCACATTCAGTACTTC. Protein sequence: CASSLDSLPHIQYF. The chain has TRBV5-4 and TRBJ2-4; D gene unclear. This CDR3 is 14 amino acids long. Trimming shortened V by 0 bases and J by 8 bases, and 12 bases separated the two germline ends. CDR1 SGHNT and CDR2 YYREEE come from the germline V gene (reference sequence).